These 19 T cell receptor beta chains originate from one sample sequenced in a study of T cells after yellow fever vaccination. TCRdb ran MiXCR on the 5' RACE reads and lists one entry per CDR3 protein. The sample records about 340,000 distinct CDR3 sequences, approximately 3.9% being singletons. The material was PBMCs, obtained 5 days after the yellow fever booster vaccination. These receptors all stem from a man between 18 and 29 years old who received the YFV17D yellow fever vaccine.

This clonotype was found many times. The rearrangement uses TRBV10-1 and TRBJ2-7, with D maybe TRBD1 (5 bases). The germline gives CDR1 WNHNN, CDR2 SYGVQD (reference sequence). CDR3 length: 17 residues. Trimming removed 2 bases from V and 3 bases from J, with 20 bases in between. In nucleotides, the CDR3 is TGCGCCAGCAGTGAGCCTAATAGGGGTGGACGGATCTACGAGCAGTACTTC. Translated, it gives CASSEPNRGGRIYEQYF.

This clonotype was seen more than once but under ten times. The genes are TRBV6-5 and TRBJ1-5; 7 bases map to TRBD1. V lost 5 bases, J lost 5 bases, and 9 bases stayed unmatched. The CDR3 extends over 15 amino acids. Germline CDR1 MNHEY, CDR2 SVGAGI. CDR3 sequence: CASSPPDRRDQPQHF. CDR3 nucleotides: TGTGCCAGCAGTCCACCGGACAGGAGGGATCAGCCCCAGCATTTT.

The chain uses TRBV9 and TRBJ2-7; D is uncertain. In germline, CDR1 is SGDLS, CDR2 YYNGEE. Trimming took off 4 bases at V and 0 bases at J, with 11 bases between the two ends. CDR3 size: 14 residues. The DNA for the CDR3 is TGTGCCAGCAGCTCCGGGTCTAGCTCCTACGAGCAGTACTTC. It encodes CASSSGSSSYEQYF.

J is TRBJ2-1 and V is TRBV2; 9 bases fit TRBD1. CDR3 length equals 12 residues. J was trimmed by 6 bases and V by 8 bases; bases with no gene match: 2. In germline, CDR1 is SNHLY, CDR2 FYNNEI. The CDR3 region has the DNA TGTGCCAGCCTGGACAGGGGCAATGAGCAGTTCTTC. Translation gives CASLDRGNEQFF.

This clonotype was recorded at least ten times. The chain employs TRBV7-9 and TRBJ1-5; no reliable D call. The germline CDR1 and CDR2 sequences are SEHNR and FQNEAQ (reference sequence). CDR3 length equals 17 residues. V was shortened by 4 bases and J by 1 base, with 17 bases between the two germline ends. The DNA for the CDR3 is TGTGCCAGCAGCTCCTCCCGGTGGGGTATGAGCAATCAGCCCCAGCATTTT. As protein: CASSSSRWGMSNQPQHF.

This clonotype was counted at least ten times. The CDR3 sequence is CASSEEWASGYTF. The DNA for the CDR3 is TGTGCCAGCAGTGAAGAATGGGCGAGTGGCTACACCTTC. The genes are TRBV25-1 and TRBJ1-2; no clear D. Germline CDR1 MGHDK, CDR2 SYGVNS. This CDR3 is built from 13 residues. Trimming took 2 bases from V and 7 from J, leaving 11 bases between them.

This clonotype showed up many times. This sequence joins TRBV21-1 and TRBJ2-7. TRBV21-1 has pseudogene status. The CDR3 length is 15 residues. CDR3 region: CASSKEKVLSYEQYV. In nucleotides, the CDR3 is TGTGCCAGCAGCAAAGAGAAGGTCTTGTCCTACGAGCAGTACGTC.

This rearrangement joins TRBV12-3 or TRBV12-4 to TRBJ1-5; the D gene is possibly TRBD1 (5 bases). Trimming left V 5 bases short and J 4 bases short, with 18 bases between. CDR3 size: 16 residues. This CDR3 is CASSLGPGSNNQPQHF. CDR3 bases: TGTGCCAGCAGTCTGGGCCCAGGGTCTAATAATCAGCCCCAGCATTTT.

This clonotype was found many times. The chain recombines TRBV4-1 with TRBJ2-7; D is tentatively TRBD1 or TRBD2 (5 bases each). Per the germline V gene, CDR1 is MGHRA and CDR2 is YSYEKL. With 0 bases removed from V and 2 bases from J, the gap between germline ends came to 8 bases. The CDR3 length is 14 residues. The CDR3: CASSQDREPYEQYF. The DNA of the CDR3 is TGCGCCAGCAGCCAAGACAGGGAGCCCTACGAGCAGTACTTC.

This clonotype appeared many times. The V and J genes are TRBV9 and TRBJ2-5, with TRBD1 identical over 10 bases. CDR1 is SGDLS, CDR2 YYNGEE, per germline. Trimming at V came to 4 bases and at J to 4 bases, leaving 10 bases not matched to a gene. This CDR3 region has 16 residues. The CDR3 is CASSSNRGTGVETQYF. CDR3 nucleotide sequence: TGTGCCAGCAGCTCTAACCGCGGGACAGGGGTAGAGACCCAGTACTTC.

Only a few counts were recorded for this clonotype. V and J are TRBV5-1 and TRBJ2-2; tentatively, D is TRBD2 (5 bases). Trimming took off 1 base at V and 1 base at J, with 14 bases between the two ends. CDR1 and CDR2 (germline): SGHRS, YFSETQ. This CDR3 is built from 17 residues. CDR3 nucleotides: TGCGCCAGCAGCTTGAGTAGTCCTGGGAGGAACACCGGGGAGCTGTTTTTT. Protein: CASSLSSPGRNTGELFF.

This chain joins TRBV4-3 and TRBJ2-1; D not certain. CDR1 is LGHNA and CDR2 is YSLEER in the germline V gene. V gave up 5 bases and J gave up 5 bases, with 16 bases separating them. The CDR3 sequence is 15 residues long. For the CDR3, the DNA is TGCGCCAGCAGCTTCGGATGGAGTTTCGACAATGAGCAGTTCTTC. This translates into CASSFGWSFDNEQFF.

This clonotype was found many times. The chain couples TRBV7-2 to TRBJ2-7; D possibly matches TRBD1 or TRBD2 (5 bases each). The CDR3 loop spans 14 amino acids. In germline, CDR1 is SGHTA, CDR2 FQGNSA. The V and J ends lost 5 bases and 2 bases respectively, with 13 bases between them. CDR3 region: CASSLGMGAYEQYV. DNA for the CDR3: TGTGCCAGCAGCCTAGGGATGGGGGCCTACGAGCAGTACGTC.

The CDR3 DNA reads TGTGCCACCAGTGATCCGGGGCCCCAGGTTGAGACCCAGTACTTC. Its protein is CATSDPGPQVETQYF. The rearrangement links TRBV24-1 to TRBJ2-5; TRBD1 or TRBD2 may be the D gene (5 bases each). This CDR3 spans 15 amino acids. The V gene lost 3 bases and the J gene lost 5 bases, with 15 bases spanning the gap. Germline-derived CDR1 and CDR2 are KGHDR and SFDVKD.

J is TRBJ2-1 and V is TRBV6-1; 10 bases are a match to TRBD1. V lost 5 bases to trimming and J lost 4 bases; unmatched junction nucleotides: 11. In germline, CDR1 is MNHNS, CDR2 SASEGT. The CDR3 spans 17 residues. CDR3 in amino acids: CASSSLTGTGVYNEQFF. CDR3 bases: TGTGCCAGCAGTTCCCTCACCGGGACAGGGGTTTACAATGAGCAGTTCTTC.

The chain is built from TRBV6-1 and TRBJ2-7, with a possible D match to TRBD1 (6 bases). The CDR3 runs 12 residues. Trimming stripped 6 bases from V and 6 bases from J, with 12 bases between. CDR1 MNHNS and CDR2 SASEGT come from the germline V gene. The CDR3 reads CASSKPGAEQYV. The CDR3 DNA reads TGTGCCAGCAGCAAACCAGGGGCCGAGCAGTACGTC.

This rearrangement joins TRBV5-4 to TRBJ2-3; D gene uncertain. CDR1 is SGHNT and CDR2 is YYREEE in the germline V gene (reference sequence). The CDR3 contains 14 residues. Between the trimmed V and J ends, which lost 3 bases and 0 bases, there was a span of 8 bases. The CDR3 region is CASSSPGSTDTQYF. The DNA of the CDR3 is TGTGCCAGCAGCTCCCCCGGGAGCACAGATACGCAGTATTTT.

This chain connects TRBV2 to TRBJ2-1; D may be TRBD2 (5 bases). Germline lookup yields CDR1 SNHLY and CDR2 FYNNEI. V lost 6 bases and J 5 bases, leaving 17 bases between the germline ends. The CDR3 contains 15 residues. DNA of the CDR3: TGTGCCAGCAGCCACGCGGACTCCCTGGACAATGAGCAGTTCTTC. It yields the protein CASSHADSLDNEQFF.

This clonotype was picked up many times. The chain combines TRBV20-1 with TRBJ2-1; D unclear. This CDR3 region has 11 residues. CDR1 and CDR2 (germline): DFQATT, SNEGSKA (reference sequence). With 3 bases removed from V and 6 bases from J, the gap between germline ends came to 6 bases. The CDR3 nucleotides read TGCAGTGCTAGGCCGGTCAATGAGCAGTTCTTC. This translates into CSARPVNEQFF.